These T cell receptor beta chains were read from a single sample in a study of T cells expressing NK-cell markers. From the 5' RACE reads, TCRdb lists one entry per CDR3 protein and no DNA. Here the sample table reports a few hundred thousand distinct CDR3 sequences. Source material: blood T cells: a sorted CD56 or NKG2C T cell subset, CD4+ or CD8+ T cells, or bulk PBMC T cells (not recorded which). These receptors were taken from a man between 18 and 29 years old in good health. Both conserved end residues are part of each CDR3. Each record gives: V gene, J gene, CDR3 protein.

V gene: TRBV10-3
J gene: TRBJ2-7
CDR3 protein: CAISGSTGVGYEQYF

V gene: TRBV5-1
J gene: TRBJ2-2
CDR3 protein: CASSLIQGDTGELFF

V gene: TRBV24-1
J gene: TRBJ2-1
CDR3 protein: CATSDLGTRFF

V gene: TRBV20-1
J gene: TRBJ2-1
CDR3 protein: CSARDRRGTPNEQFF

V gene: TRBV7-2
J gene: TRBJ2-2
CDR3 protein: CASSLMGQGNTGELFF

V gene: TRBV20-1
J gene: TRBJ2-5
CDR3 protein: CSAMVSASDGAQYF

V gene: TRBV5-4
J gene: TRBJ1-5
CDR3 protein: CASSLPPNQPQHF

V gene: TRBV20-1
J gene: TRBJ2-1
CDR3 protein: CSAREKGLAGVLLDEQFF

V gene: TRBV29-1
J gene: TRBJ2-1
CDR3 protein: CSVELFATSAIGEQFF

V gene: TRBV20-1
J gene: TRBJ2-5
CDR3 protein: CSARFRGGETQYF

V gene: TRBV20-1
J gene: TRBJ2-7
CDR3 protein: CSASGDTDSYEQYF

V gene: TRBV5-1
J gene: TRBJ2-5
CDR3 protein: CASSPNKETQYF

V gene: TRBV10-3
J gene: TRBJ2-1
CDR3 protein: CAISNPGQAAEQFF

V gene: TRBV12-3/TRBV12-4
J gene: TRBJ1-1
CDR3 protein: CASSLGRGTSIGNTEAFF

V gene: TRBV19
J gene: TRBJ1-5
CDR3 protein: CASSIEEWVGQPQHF

V gene: TRBV5-5
J gene: TRBJ2-1
CDR3 protein: CASSLWGWGDNEQFF

V gene: TRBV6-5
J gene: TRBJ1-1
CDR3 protein: CASSYLGQYRAEAFF

V gene: TRBV24-1
J gene: TRBJ2-5
CDR3 protein: CATSLPRGTQYF

V gene: TRBV5-1
J gene: TRBJ1-1
CDR3 protein: CASSLVDRGTNTEAFF

V gene: TRBV7-9
J gene: TRBJ1-4
CDR3 protein: CASSPSTGDAEKLFF

V gene: TRBV5-1
J gene: TRBJ2-1
CDR3 protein: CASSQEGINEQFF

V gene: TRBV5-1
J gene: TRBJ2-1
CDR3 protein: CASSPEDYLNEQFF

V gene: TRBV28
J gene: TRBJ2-2
CDR3 protein: CASGLAGGGTGELFF

V gene: TRBV10-3
J gene: TRBJ1-2
CDR3 protein: CAIRGTGSGYTF

V gene: TRBV5-6
J gene: TRBJ1-4
CDR3 protein: CASSLGTGLATNEKLFF

V gene: TRBV20-1
J gene: TRBJ2-5
CDR3 protein: CSARPIETQYF

V gene: TRBV10-3
J gene: TRBJ2-1
CDR3 protein: CAIRGTSGYNEQFF

V gene: TRBV12-3/TRBV12-4
J gene: TRBJ2-2
CDR3 protein: CASSYGGRGTGELFF

V gene: TRBV29-1
J gene: TRBJ2-5
CDR3 protein: CSVTSGGYQETQYF

V gene: TRBV12-3/TRBV12-4
J gene: TRBJ2-1
CDR3 protein: CASSLHSGTGLSYNEQFF

V gene: TRBV7-3
J gene: TRBJ1-1
CDR3 protein: CASSLIGGPRTEAFF

V gene: TRBV15
J gene: TRBJ2-1
CDR3 protein: CATSREGRNEQFF

V gene: TRBV11-2
J gene: TRBJ2-5
CDR3 protein: CASSFAVEETQYF

V gene: TRBV5-5
J gene: TRBJ2-1
CDR3 protein: CASSTGGNEQFF

V gene: TRBV28
J gene: TRBJ2-5
CDR3 protein: CASTAQGETQYF